This T cell receptor beta chain was recorded in a study of T cell repertoires in cytomegalovirus infection. The wider study: The public TCR beta signatures pointed to both CMV infection and matching HLA type. Points from the study as a whole: Identification of carriers of CMV plus the relevant HLA was achieved through cumulative public TCR beta family frequency. Ex vivo, HLA-C-restricted CMV-specific TCR beta clonotypes prevailed over the rest of the response.

TCRdb recomputed calls from the reads with MiXCR, one row per CDR3 protein. Of approximately 750,000 distinct CDR3 sequences listed, under 40% were seen once; the top ten hold 2.5% to 3%. V lost 7 bases and J lost 7; bases outside the gene matches: 11. CDR1 MNHEY and CDR2 SVGEGT come from the germline V gene. The CDR3 is 15 amino acids. This clonotype has a single count. What it recognizes is unknown. The chain has TRBV6-2 or TRBV6-3 and TRBJ2-5; 11 bases map to TRBD2. The specimen sequenced was PBMCs. This TCR was recovered from a human donor in good health (CMV status not recorded). Some clones in this sample may be carry-over from other donors' samples. The CDR3: CASKGLAGTTGTQYF. DNA for the CDR3: TGTGCCAGCAAAGGACTAGCGGGTACGACAGGGACCCAGTACTTC.